One and the same sample provided the 19 T cell receptor beta chains below, sequenced in a study of blood T cells in healthy people across ages. With a J-beta primer mix and a sample-barcoded 5' primer, a second PCR ran about 6 to 11 cycles. TCRdb passed the 5' RACE reads through MiXCR, listing each CDR3 protein once. The sample carries 1.5 million to 2 million distinct CDR3 sequences, around 42% recorded once. Material: blood. The receptors shown here come from a human donor in good health.

About this clonotype: An end of the junction differs from the germline gene, which may be a read error. This sequence joins TRBV20-1 and TRBJ1-5; D unclear. CDR1 DFQATT and CDR2 SNEGSKA come from the germline V gene (reference sequence). The CDR3 runs to 15 residues. As DNA, the CDR3 is TGCAGTGCTAGAGTGGGGAGTGGGAGCAATCACCCCCAGCATTTT. Translation: CSARVGSGSNHPQHF.

This clonotype was detected a few times. The chain carries TRBV6-2 or TRBV6-3 and TRBJ2-7, with D tentatively TRBD2 (5 bases). This CDR3 region has 14 residues. Germline values: CDR1 MNHEY, CDR2 SVGEGT. V was pared by 6 bases and J by 2 bases, with 14 bases between. DNA for the CDR3: TGTGCCAGCAGACCTCCCTTGAGGGCCTACGAGCAGTACTTC. It is translated as CASRPPLRAYEQYF.

The chain combines TRBV5-1 with TRBJ1-5; D might be TRBD1 (5 bases). V lost 4 bases to trimming and J lost 0 bases, with 17 bases between them. Germline CDR1 is SGHRS and CDR2 is YFSETQ. The CDR3 consists of 17 residues. The CDR3 protein is CASSQMPDSLSNQPQHF. CDR3 coding DNA: TGCGCCAGCAGCCAGATGCCCGACAGTCTTAGCAATCAGCCCCAGCATTTT.

This clonotype has a single count. This rearrangement joins TRBV11-3 to TRBJ2-1; no definite D call. Per germline, CDR1 SGHNT and CDR2 YENEEA. V was trimmed by 3 bases and J by 11 bases, leaving 8 bases between them. The CDR3 is 11 amino acids. CDR3 in DNA: TGTGCCAGCAGCTTGAGACAACAGCAGTTCTTC. This translates into CASSLRQQQFF.

V gene TRBV4-3 combines with J gene TRBJ1-1; D gene ambiguous. The ends were cut back, 0 bases at V and 4 bases at J, with 9 bases in the middle. The CDR3 extends over 14 amino acids. CDR1 and CDR2 (germline): LGHNA, YSLEER. CDR3 nucleotide sequence: TGCGCCAGCAGCCAAGATTGGGTCCGCACTGAAGCTTTCTTT. Translating it yields CASSQDWVRTEAFF.

The rearrangement joins TRBV20-1 to TRBJ1-2; no reliable D call. Trimming took 7 bases from V and 2 from J, leaving 14 bases between them. The germline V gene encodes CDR1 DFQATT and CDR2 SNEGSKA (reference sequence). This CDR3 is 13 amino acids long. As DNA, the CDR3 is TGCAGTGGAATAAACGAGTTCAACTATGGCTACACCTTC. Protein product: CSGINEFNYGYTF.

The gene calls are TRBV20-1 and TRBJ2-5, with D perhaps given as TRBD1 or TRBD2 (6 bases each). Trimming pared 1 base from V and 4 bases from J, leaving 25 bases between. CDR3 length: 18 amino acids. Germline CDR1 DFQATT, CDR2 SNEGSKA (reference sequence). The CDR3, as DNA: TGCAGTGCTAGAGGACCAAATAGGGGGGTCGGAAAGACAGAGACCCAGTACTTC. The encoded protein is CSARGPNRGVGKTETQYF.

This clonotype was counted only a few times. V and J are TRBV11-2 and TRBJ1-4; D is uncertain. The CDR3 extends over 12 amino acids. CDR1 is SGHAT, CDR2 FQNNGV, per germline. Trimming cost V 5 bases and J 6 bases, with 7 bases left between them. DNA for the CDR3: TGTGCCAGCAGCCCAGGAGATGAAAAACTGTTTTTT. It specifies CASSPGDEKLFF.

Only one count was recorded for this clonotype. The CDR3 loop reads CSAKGRITYEQYF. As DNA, the CDR3 is TGCAGTGCTAAGGGCAGGATAACCTACGAGCAGTACTTC. V and J are TRBV20-1 and TRBJ2-7; D unclear. The CDR3 is 13 amino acids. CDR1 is DFQATT, CDR2 SNEGSKA, per germline (reference sequence). V shed 4 bases and J shed 2 bases, with 12 bases lying between them.

The chain is built from TRBV11-2 and TRBJ2-2; D remains unclear. V lost 8 bases to trimming and J lost 4 bases, with 14 bases between them. The CDR3 covers 14 residues. Germline CDR1 and CDR2: SGHAT and FQNNGV. CDR3 coding DNA: TGTGCCAGCGCACCGAACCGGGTCACCGGGGAGCTGTTTTTT. Its protein is CASAPNRVTGELFF. The full variable domain, its missing parts supplied by reference TRBV11-2 and TRBJ2-2, is EAGVAQSPRYKIIEKRQSVAFWCNPISGHATLYWYQQILGQGPKLLIQFQNNGVVDDSQLPKDRFSAERLKGVDSTLKIQPAKLEDSAVYLCASAPNRVTGELFFGEGSRLTVL.

This clonotype was detected only a few times. The rearrangement links TRBV20-1 to TRBJ1-4; D is possibly TRBD1 (5 bases). Trimming shortened V by 5 bases and J by 8 bases, and 18 bases separated the two germline ends. Looked up from germline, CDR1 is DFQATT and CDR2 is SNEGSKA (reference sequence). The CDR3 covers 14 residues. The CDR3 DNA follows: TGCAGTGCTCCAAAGGGCAGGGTTAACGAAAAACTGTTTTTT. It translates to CSAPKGRVNEKLFF.

This clonotype was seen a handful of times. The chain recombines TRBV20-1 with TRBJ2-3; 8 nucleotides align to TRBD2. V lost 5 bases, J lost 4 bases, and 11 bases stayed unmatched. The V gene's germline CDR1 is DFQATT and CDR2 SNEGSKA (reference sequence). The CDR3 loop spans 15 amino acids. CDR3: CSAQSPGLVADTQYF. In DNA form, the CDR3 reads TGCAGTGCTCAGTCCCCGGGACTAGTGGCAGATACGCAGTATTTT.

Only a few counts were recorded for this clonotype. The chain is built from TRBV25-1 and TRBJ2-7, with D unclear. The length of the CDR3 is 13 residues. The germline V and J ends were trimmed by 10 bases and 0 bases, with 13 bases remaining between them. The germline V gene encodes CDR1 MGHDK and CDR2 SYGVNS. This CDR3 reads CATRTPGSYEQYF. The CDR3 DNA reads as TGTGCCACGCGCACCCCTGGCTCCTACGAGCAGTACTTC.

In DNA, the CDR3 is TGTGCCATCAGTGACAACTCTGGAAACACCATATATTTT. This gives the protein CAISDNSGNTIYF. V is TRBV10-3 and J is TRBJ1-3, with D uncertain. The V end lost 3 bases, the J end lost 0 bases, and 3 bases lay between the germline ends. The germline V gene encodes CDR1 ENHRY and CDR2 SYGVKD. The CDR3 has 13 amino acids.

This clonotype was counted a few times. This chain connects TRBV12-3 or TRBV12-4 to TRBJ2-7; TRBD1 matches 9 bases. The CDR3 is made up of 15 amino acids. After removal of 5 bases from V and 0 bases from J, the junction contained 5 bases not matched to a gene. The CDR3 DNA is TGTGCCAGCAGTCCCCGACAGGGGGTCTCCTACGAGCAGTACTTC. Its translation is CASSPRQGVSYEQYF.

The rearrangement uses TRBV20-1 and TRBJ2-7; 7 nucleotides line up with TRBD2. Matching the DNA end better, TRBJ2-5 makes the J call doubtful. There are 14 residues in the CDR3. Per germline, CDR1 DFQATT and CDR2 SNEGSKA (reference sequence). As DNA, the CDR3 is TGCAGTGCCCCCCCGTGGGGGGGGACGGAGACCCAGTACTTC. This translates into CSAPPWGGTETQYF.

J is TRBJ2-3 and V is TRBV4-2; D uncertain. Trimming took off 4 bases at V and 2 bases at J, with 16 bases between the two ends. The CDR3 is 16 residues long. The germline V gene has CDR1 LGHNA and CDR2 YNFKEQ. For the CDR3, the DNA is TGTGCCAGCAGCCCAGAATCCCCCCTACACACAGATACGCAGTATTTT. Translation: CASSPESPLHTDTQYF.

This clonotype has a handful of counts. The chain links TRBV29-1 to TRBJ1-5; no clear D. This CDR3 is built from 11 residues. Trimming removed 4 bases at V and 5 bases at J, with 6 bases between. Per the germline V gene, CDR1 is SQVTM and CDR2 is ANQGSEA. CDR3 sequence (DNA): TGCAGCGTTGGTTTTGATCAGCCCCAGCATTTT. Translating gives CSVGFDQPQHF.

This clonotype showed up many times. The chain has TRBV7-2 and TRBJ2-5; perhaps TRBD1 as D (6 bases). This CDR3 spans 13 amino acids. CDR1 and CDR2 (germline): SGHTA, FQGNSA. The V gene lost 3 bases and the J gene lost 5 bases, with 10 bases spanning the gap. CDR3 in amino acids: CASSFQGLETQYF. In nucleotides, the CDR3 is TGTGCCAGCAGCTTCCAGGGGCTTGAGACCCAGTACTTC.